These T cell receptor beta chains were read from a single sample in a study of blood T cell repertoires in COVID-19. The data were produced by immunoSEQ multiplex PCR, yet TCRdb's version contains in-frame clones alone and is incomplete. The sample shows under 450,000 clones, approximately 80% of them seen only once. The sample taken for sequencing was peripheral blood. The origin of the receptors is a human donor with acute or convalescent COVID-19. The donor label of this sample is uncertain. The CDR3 runs from the conserved cysteine through the conserved F or W. The D gene is left open where the match is weak. The listing skips clone size in some rows; elsewhere it reads once, few, many or a size class.

J: TRBJ2-2; D: TRBD2; V: TRBV30; size: -; DNA: TGTGCCTGGAGTGTACTCGGATTAGCGGGAGTTAGAGGGGAGCTGTTTTTT; CDR3: CAWSVLGLAGVRGELFF
J: TRBJ1-2; D: -; V: TRBV3-1/TRBV3-2; size: -; DNA: TGTGCCAGCAGCTCAAGTAGATTCTATGGCTACACCTTC; CDR3: CASSSSRFYGYTF
J: TRBJ1-5; D: -; V: TRBV27; size: -; DNA: TGTGCCAGCAGTTTACTGGGGGGGAGTCAGCCCCAGCATTTT; CDR3: CASSLLGGSQPQHF
J: TRBJ1-2; D: -; V: TRBV12-3/TRBV12-4; size: -; DNA: TGTGCCAGTGTTATTGCAGGGTTGGGGGGCTACACCTTC; CDR3: CASVIAGLGGYTF
J: TRBJ1-1; D: -; V: TRBV5-1; size: -; DNA: TGCGCCAGCAGCTTTGAGGGAAACACTGAAGCTTTCTTT; CDR3: CASSFEGNTEAFF
J: TRBJ2-7; D: TRBD2; V: TRBV4-1; size: -; DNA: TGCGCCAGCAGCCCACAAATTGGGGGAGGGCCCACCTACGAGCAGTACTTC; CDR3: CASSPQIGGGPTYEQYF
J: TRBJ2-6; D: -; V: TRBV7-2; size: -; DNA: TGTGCCAGCAGCGCTGGGGGGTCTGGGGCCAACGTCCTGACTTTC; CDR3: CASSAGGSGANVLTF
J: TRBJ2-3; D: -; V: TRBV6-5; size: few; DNA: TGTGCCAGCACCCGGACAGATACGCAGTATTTT; CDR3: CASTRTDTQYF
J: TRBJ2-7; D: -; V: TRBV12-2; size: -; DNA: TGTGCAAGTCGCTTAGTTAGTCGCACTTGCCTCTTC; CDR3: CASRLVSRTCLF
J: TRBJ2-3; D: -; V: TRBV18; size: -; DNA: TGTGCCAGCTCACCAAAGCCCGTTCAGGGGGGCGCAGATACGCAGTATTTT; CDR3: CASSPKPVQGGADTQYF
J: TRBJ1-5; D: -; V: TRBV28; size: few; DNA: TGTGCCACCGGAGGGTGGCAGCCCCAGCATTTT; CDR3: CATGGWQPQHF
J: TRBJ1-2; D: TRBD1; V: TRBV29-1; size: few; DNA: TGCAGCGTAACCCAGGGGGCAGGCTATGGCTACACCTTC; CDR3: CSVTQGAGYGYTF
J: TRBJ2-3; D: TRBD2; V: TRBV24-1; size: -; DNA: TGTGCCACCAGTGAACGGACTAGCGGGAGGAGCACAGATACGCAGTATTTT; CDR3: CATSERTSGRSTDTQYF
J: TRBJ1-1; D: -; V: TRBV19; size: -; DNA: TGTGCCAGTAGTATCGGGGGTTGGAACACTGAAGCTTTCTTT; CDR3: CASSIGGWNTEAFF
J: TRBJ2-7; D: TRBD1; V: TRBV5-1; size: -; DNA: TGCGCCAGCAGCTTGGGACCGGGACAGGGCTCCTACGAGCAGTACTTC; CDR3: CASSLGPGQGSYEQYF
J: TRBJ2-1; D: TRBD2; V: TRBV27; size: -; DNA: TGTGCCAGCAGTTGGACTAGCGGGAGTGAGAATGAGCAGTTCTTC; CDR3: CASSWTSGSENEQFF
J: TRBJ2-1; D: -; V: TRBV28; size: few; DNA: TGTGCCAGCAGTTTAGAGGACACGTACTACAATGAGCAGTTCTTC; CDR3: CASSLEDTYYNEQFF
J: TRBJ2-3; D: TRBD2; V: TRBV28; size: -; DNA: TGTGCCAGCTATTCGGAAGCGGGGCCCAGCACAGATACGCAGTATTTT; CDR3: CASYSEAGPSTDTQYF
J: TRBJ1-4; D: TRBD1; V: TRBV3-1/TRBV3-2; size: -; DNA: TGTGCCAGCACCCTCAGAGGGACAGGGGTTAATGAAAAACTGTTTTTT; CDR3: CASTLRGTGVNEKLFF
J: TRBJ1-1; D: -; V: TRBV7-2; size: -; DNA: TGTGCCAGCAGCTTAGCGACGGTCAGGGGCACTGAAGCTTTCTTT; CDR3: CASSLATVRGTEAFF
J: TRBJ2-7; D: TRBD1; V: TRBV4-1; size: -; DNA: TGCGCCAGCAGCCAGCAGACAGGGTTGGCCTACGAGCAGTACTTC; CDR3: CASSQQTGLAYEQYF
J: TRBJ1-2; D: TRBD1; V: TRBV7-9; size: -; DNA: TGTGCCAGCAGCTCGGGACAGTTCTATGGCTACACCTTC; CDR3: CASSSGQFYGYTF
J: TRBJ2-2; D: -; V: TRBV5-8; size: -; DNA: TGTGCCAGCAGGGCGACTGATTACACCAACACCGGGGAGCTGTTTTTT; CDR3: CASRATDYTNTGELFF
J: TRBJ2-5; D: TRBD1; V: TRBV5-8; size: once; DNA: TGTGCCAGCAGCTCGGGACAGGGCGAATTGGTAGAGACCCAGTACTTC; CDR3: CASSSGQGELVETQYF
J: TRBJ2-2; D: -; V: TRBV11-2; size: -; DNA: TGTGCCAGCATGTTCGAGGGGGCGAACACCGGGGAGCTGTTTTTT; CDR3: CASMFEGANTGELFF
J: TRBJ1-4; D: TRBD1; V: TRBV5-1; size: -; DNA: TGCGCCAGCAGTCCGGACAGGGGGCTAGGGGAAAAACTGTTTTTT; CDR3: CASSPDRGLGEKLFF
J: TRBJ1-1; D: TRBD1; V: TRBV5-1; size: -; DNA: TGCGCCAGCAGCGCGACAGGGGAGAGCACTGAAGCTTTCTTT; CDR3: CASSATGESTEAFF
J: TRBJ2-7; D: -; V: TRBV30; size: once; DNA: TGTGCCTGGAGTGTATCAGGACTCGAGCAGTACTTC; CDR3: CAWSVSGLEQYF
J: TRBJ2-1; D: TRBD2; V: TRBV18; size: -; DNA: TGTGCCAGCTCACCTTGGGAGGGGAGCTACAATGAGCAGTTCTTC; CDR3: CASSPWEGSYNEQFF
J: TRBJ1-1; D: TRBD1; V: TRBV7-6; size: -; DNA: TGTGCCAGCAGCTCGACAGGGGCTGAACAAGCTTTCTTT; CDR3: CASSSTGAEQAFF
J: TRBJ2-1; D: -; V: TRBV5-1; size: -; DNA: TGCGCCAGCCGGGGACTGCAGTACAATGAGCAGTTCTTC; CDR3: CASRGLQYNEQFF
J: TRBJ2-1; D: TRBD2; V: TRBV5-4; size: once; DNA: TGTGCCAGCAGCTTGGCTGTGGGGGGGTTTAATGAGCAGTTCTTC; CDR3: CASSLAVGGFNEQFF
J: TRBJ1-2; D: -; V: TRBV25-1; size: -; DNA: TGTGCCAGCAGTGAATCGCGTTCAGGGGCTGCCTATGGCTACACCTTC; CDR3: CASSESRSGAAYGYTF
J: TRBJ2-1; D: -; V: TRBV5-1; size: -; DNA: TGCGCCAGCAGAGCTACCGGACACCCTAAAGGTGAGCAGTTCTTC; CDR3: CASRATGHPKGEQFF
J: TRBJ2-7; D: -; V: TRBV5-5; size: -; DNA: TGTGCCAGCAGCTTGCTAAGGGGAAACGTCCACGAGCAGTACTTC; CDR3: CASSLLRGNVHEQYF
J: TRBJ2-2; D: TRBD1; V: TRBV6-5; size: -; DNA: TGTGCCAGCAGTCCCGGACAGGGATGGACCGGGGAGCTGTTTTTT; CDR3: CASSPGQGWTGELFF
J: TRBJ2-2; D: TRBD2; V: TRBV28; size: -; DNA: TGTGCCAGCACCAGACAGATGACTAGCAGGAACACCGGGGAGCTGTTTTTT; CDR3: CASTRQMTSRNTGELFF
J: TRBJ2-1; D: TRBD2; V: TRBV28; size: -; DNA: TGTGCCAGCAGTTCCCCTAGCGGGGGGTACAATGAGCAGTTCTTC; CDR3: CASSSPSGGYNEQFF
J: TRBJ2-2; D: -; V: TRBV19; size: -; DNA: TGTGCCAGTAGTATCGGGGGGCGATACACCGGGGAGCTGTTTTTT; CDR3: CASSIGGRYTGELFF
J: TRBJ1-6; D: TRBD1; V: TRBV10-2; size: -; DNA: TGCGCCAGCAGTCCCCTCCCCGGACAGGGCGGTAATTCACCCCTCCACTTT; CDR3: CASSPLPGQGGNSPLHF
J: TRBJ1-1; D: TRBD1; V: TRBV2; size: -; DNA: TGTGCCAGCATGGCGACAGGGCATAATTCGCCTGAAGCTTTCTTT; CDR3: CASMATGHNSPEAFF
J: TRBJ2-5; D: -; V: TRBV18; size: -; DNA: TGTGCCAGCTCACCAACGGCGGCGGAGACCCAGTACTTC; CDR3: CASSPTAAETQYF
J: TRBJ1-1; D: -; V: TRBV5-3; size: -; DNA: TGTGCCAGAAGCCGGAGTAGGATTGGTGCAGCGACAGCGCCAGACACTGAAGCTTTCTTT; CDR3: CARSRSRIGAATAPDTEAFF
J: TRBJ2-5; D: -; V: TRBV11-2; size: -; DNA: TGTGCCAGCAGCTTAGACCAGATACAAGAGACCCAGTACTTC; CDR3: CASSLDQIQETQYF
J: TRBJ2-1; D: TRBD1; V: TRBV2; size: -; DNA: TGTGCCAGCAGACCCGACAGGGCAGGGGGCAATGAGCAGTTCTTC; CDR3: CASRPDRAGGNEQFF
J: TRBJ1-3; D: TRBD1; V: TRBV12-3/TRBV12-4; size: -; DNA: TGTGCCAGCAGTCCTCCGGGACAGGGTAATTATTTT; CDR3: CASSPPGQGNYF
J: TRBJ1-2; D: TRBD1; V: TRBV6-2/TRBV6-3; size: -; DNA: TGTGCCAGCAGTCGACATCCGACAGGGGTATATGGCTACACCTTC; CDR3: CASSRHPTGVYGYTF
J: TRBJ2-4; D: -; V: TRBV6-2/TRBV6-3; size: -; DNA: TGTGCCAGCAGTTGGGCGGGGGCGGTGGGAAACATTCAGTACTTC; CDR3: CASSWAGAVGNIQYF
J: TRBJ2-6; D: -; V: TRBV27; size: -; DNA: TGTGCCAGCAGCCCCAGGTCTGGGGCCAACGTCCTGACTTTC; CDR3: CASSPRSGANVLTF
J: TRBJ2-7; D: -; V: TRBV12-3/TRBV12-4; size: -; DNA: TGTGCCAGCAGTTTATCACAGGGCGACGAGCAGTACTTC; CDR3: CASSLSQGDEQYF
J: TRBJ1-5; D: TRBD1; V: TRBV28; size: -; DNA: TGTGCCAGCAGCTTAGTATTTGGGGGACAGGACGCTGGAATCCCCCAGCATTTT; CDR3: CASSLVFGGQDAGIPQHF
J: TRBJ1-2; D: -; V: TRBV7-2; size: -; DNA: TGTGCCAGCAGCTTAGGGGGAGGGACGCCCTATGGCTACACCTTC; CDR3: CASSLGGGTPYGYTF
J: TRBJ1-4; D: -; V: TRBV3-1/TRBV3-2; size: -; DNA: TGTGCCAGCAGCCAGACAGCAACTAATGAAAAACTGTTTTTT; CDR3: CASSQTATNEKLFF
J: TRBJ2-5; D: -; V: TRBV5-1; size: once; DNA: TGCGCCAGCACTAGAACGGCGGGCCAAGAGACCCAGTACTTC; CDR3: CASTRTAGQETQYF
J: TRBJ2-5; D: -; V: TRBV5-1; size: -; DNA: TGCGCCAGCAGCCAGACAGGGATGTTAGAGTCGGGGGCAAGAAAGACCCAGTACTTC; CDR3: CASSQTGMLESGARKTQYF
J: TRBJ1-6; D: -; V: TRBV5-1; size: -; DNA: TGCGCCAGCAGCACCACAGGTAGCTCCTATAATTCACCCCTCCACTTT; CDR3: CASSTTGSSYNSPLHF
J: TRBJ1-1; D: -; V: TRBV5-1; size: -; DNA: TGCGCCAGCAGCTTAGGCCCTACAGGGTCCCCTTACACTGAAGCTTTCTTT; CDR3: CASSLGPTGSPYTEAFF